Following are 24 T cell receptor beta chains from one sample sequenced in a study of T cell responses to AZD1222 COVID-19 vaccine. TCRdb keeps only in-frame clones here, not all; method: immunoSEQ multiplex PCR. The data show roughly 79,000 clones, around 92% seen once. Sequenced material: peripheral blood, taken on day 0 of MenACWY control vaccination. All receptors derive from an adult in good health.

This clone has only one observation. V and J are TRBV3-1 (or the pseudogene TRBV3-2) and TRBJ1-2, with D unclear. V lost 0 bases, J lost 3 bases, and 2 bases lay in between. This CDR3 spans 12 amino acids. Germline lookup yields CDR1 LGHDT and CDR2 YNNKEL (reference sequence). This CDR3 is CASSQDHYGYTF. For the CDR3, the DNA is TGTGCCAGCAGCCAAGATCACTATGGCTACACCTTC.

This rearrangement joins TRBV27 to TRBJ1-1; D uncertain. The CDR3 runs to 17 residues. Germline V gene lookup returns CDR1 MNHEY and CDR2 SMNVEV (reference sequence). V lost 6 bases to trimming and J lost 4 bases, with 24 bases between them. The CDR3 sequence is CASRSIGIRLGSTEAFF. CDR3 coding DNA: TGTGCCAGCAGATCAATTGGGATTAGGCTCGGGAGCACTGAAGCTTTCTTT.

The chain combines TRBV24-1 with TRBJ2-1; D may be TRBD1 or TRBD2 (5 bases each). The CDR3 extends over 15 amino acids. Per the germline V gene, CDR1 is KGHDR and CDR2 is SFDVKD. V was trimmed by 5 bases and J by 1 base, leaving 11 bases between them. The DNA of the CDR3 is TGTGCCACCAGTGGGGACCGAGGGTCCTACAATGAGCAGTTCTTC. Translation gives CATSGDRGSYNEQFF.

The rearrangement joins TRBV7-2 to TRBJ2-7; D tentatively fits TRBD1 or TRBD2 (5 bases each). Germline CDR1 reads SGHTA; CDR2 reads FQGNSA. The V end was cut by 1 base, the J end by 6 bases, with 28 bases between. The CDR3 has 19 residues. CDR3 sequence reads: CASSLVDKLRGLPVFEQYF. The DNA of the CDR3 is TGTGCCAGCAGCTTAGTGGACAAACTAAGAGGACTCCCCGTATTCGAGCAGTACTTC.

The chain has TRBV28 and TRBJ2-2; D gene ambiguous. The germline V and J ends were trimmed by 6 bases and 7 bases, with 9 bases remaining between them. The CDR3 contains 12 residues. CDR1 MDHEN and CDR2 SYDVKM come from the germline V gene. The chain's CDR3 is CASSRPIGELFF. In DNA, the CDR3 is TGTGCCAGCAGCCGGCCCATCGGGGAGCTGTTTTTT. Looking up the rest from reference TRBV28 and TRBJ2-2 gives the full variable domain: DVKVTQSSRYLVKRTGEKVFLECVQDMDHENMFWYRQDPGLGLRLIYFSYDVKMKEKGDIPEGYSVSREKKERFSLILESASTNQTSMYLCASSRPIGELFFGEGSRLTVL.

A single count supports this clone. The chain recombines TRBV4-1 with TRBJ1-1; 9 bases are a match to TRBD1. This CDR3 has 17 amino acids. From germline, CDR1 is MGHRA and CDR2 YSYEKL. J lost 4 bases, V lost 0 bases, and 9 bases had no gene match. The CDR3 loop reads CASSQDGTGFLGTEAFF. CDR3 in DNA: TGCGCCAGCAGCCAAGACGGGACAGGGTTCCTGGGCACTGAAGCTTTCTTT.

The CDR3 coding sequence is TGTGCCAGCAGCTCGCCCCGACAGACCAATCGAAACATTCAGTACTTC. Amino acid sequence: CASSSPRQTNRNIQYF. The chain employs TRBV5-5 and TRBJ2-4; perhaps TRBD1 as D (5 bases). Germline values: CDR1 SGHKS, CDR2 YYEKEE (reference sequence). CDR3 size: 16 residues. Trimming took off 3 bases at V and 6 bases at J, with 19 bases between the two ends.

The gene calls are TRBV4-3 and TRBJ2-1; 7 bases fit TRBD2. Germline V gene lookup returns CDR1 LGHNA and CDR2 YSLEER. V gave up 0 bases and J gave up 9 bases; unmatched junction bases: 8. The CDR3 contains 15 residues. CDR3 region: CASSQDRDYVFEQFF. For the CDR3, the DNA is TGCGCCAGCAGCCAAGACCGGGACTATGTTTTTGAGCAGTTCTTC.

This clone showed up just once. The J gene is TRBJ2-7, the V gene TRBV14, with no clear D. The ends were cut back, 0 bases at V and 6 bases at J, with 12 bases in the middle. The CDR3 contains 14 residues. The germline V gene has CDR1 SGHDN and CDR2 FVKESK. The CDR3 loop is CASSQEAGPSEQYF. The CDR3 nucleotides are TGTGCCAGCAGCCAAGAGGCAGGTCCATCCGAGCAGTACTTC. The variable domain in full, with the rest retrieved from reference TRBV14 and TRBJ2-7, is EAGVTQFPSHSVIEKGQTVTLRCDPISGHDNLYWYRRVMGKEIKFLLHFVKESKQDESGMPNNRFLAERTGGTYSTLKVQPAELEDSGVYFCASSQEAGPSEQYFGPGTRLTVT.

The chain links TRBV7-3 to TRBJ2-2; D remains ambiguous. V lost 0 bases and J 5 bases, leaving 7 bases between the germline ends. CDR1 and CDR2 (germline): SGHTA, FQGTGA. CDR3 size: 14 residues. CDR3 residues: CASSLTGDTGELFF. CDR3 DNA: TGTGCCAGCAGCTTAACCGGCGATACCGGGGAGCTGTTTTTT.

The V gene is TRBV5-8, the J gene TRBJ2-3; D not certain. Trimming stripped 1 base from V and 4 bases from J, with 4 bases between. CDR3 size: 12 residues. The germline V gene encodes CDR1 SGHTS and CDR2 YDEGEE. CDR3 sequence reads: CASSLRADTQYF. DNA for the CDR3: TGTGCCAGCAGCTTGCGGGCAGATACGCAGTATTTT.

The chain links TRBV3-1 (or the pseudogene TRBV3-2) to TRBJ2-7, with D hard to call. The CDR3 has 12 residues. Trimming shortened V by 3 bases and J by 4 bases, and 7 bases separated the two germline ends. From germline, CDR1 is LGHDT and CDR2 YNNKEL (reference sequence). CDR3 coding DNA: TGTGCCAGCAGCCAGCCCGGATACGAGCAGTACTTC. Translated, it gives CASSQPGYEQYF.

The chain couples TRBV27 to TRBJ1-1; 10 bases map to TRBD1. V shed 4 bases, J shed 6 bases, and the junction held 5 bases outside the gene matches. Germline CDR1 and CDR2: MNHEY and SMNVEV (reference sequence). This CDR3 is 14 amino acids long. CDR3 in DNA: TGTGCCAGCAGTTATGGGACAGGGGTACCTGAAGCTTTCTTT. Translated, it gives CASSYGTGVPEAFF.

The V and J genes are TRBV5-4 and TRBJ2-3; a possible D gene is TRBD2 (6 bases). Trimming took 5 bases from V and 4 from J, leaving 20 bases between them. The germline V gene encodes CDR1 SGHNT and CDR2 YYREEE (reference sequence). This CDR3 region has 16 residues. In DNA, the CDR3 is TGTGCCAGCAGACCCGATACCGGGAGACAAGCAGATACGCAGTATTTT. Translating it yields CASRPDTGRQADTQYF.

This chain connects TRBV6-2 or TRBV6-3 to TRBJ2-7, with D hard to call. Germline lookup yields CDR1 MNHEY and CDR2 SVGEGT. V gave up 3 bases and J gave up 4 bases, with 13 bases separating them. The CDR3 is 14 amino acids. The CDR3 nucleotides are TGTGCCAGCAGTTATGGCTGGAGTGGGTACGAGCAGTACTTC. The encoded protein is CASSYGWSGYEQYF.

The rearrangement joins TRBV28 to TRBJ2-3, with D tentatively TRBD1 or TRBD2 (5 bases each). Germline values: CDR1 MDHEN, CDR2 SYDVKM. CDR3 length: 13 residues. Trimming pared 5 bases from V and 5 bases from J, leaving 11 bases between. CDR3 sequence reads: CASSGTGEDTQYF. The CDR3 DNA is TGTGCCAGCAGTGGGACCGGGGAAGATACGCAGTATTTT. The full variable domain, with the rest looked up from reference TRBV28 and TRBJ2-3, is DVKVTQSSRYLVKRTGEKVFLECVQDMDHENMFWYRQDPGLGLRLIYFSYDVKMKEKGDIPEGYSVSREKKERFSLILESASTNQTSMYLCASSGTGEDTQYFGPGTRLTVL.

The chain uses TRBV7-3 and TRBJ1-4, with D possibly matching TRBD1 (5 bases). Germline V gives CDR1 SGHTA, CDR2 FQGTGA. The CDR3 totals 14 residues. The V end lost 3 bases, the J end lost 7 bases, and 12 bases lay between the germline ends. CDR3 residues: CASSFGGSGEKLFF. The CDR3 coding sequence is TGTGCCAGCAGCTTTGGGGGGAGTGGTGAAAAACTGTTTTTT.

V gene TRBV28 combines with J gene TRBJ2-7; D ambiguous. The germline V gene has CDR1 MDHEN and CDR2 SYDVKM. The CDR3 length is 15 residues. With 7 bases removed from V and 2 bases from J, the gap between germline ends came to 18 bases. The CDR3: CASTPGGGAPYEQYF. CDR3 bases: TGTGCCAGCACCCCTGGTGGCGGCGCCCCCTACGAGCAGTACTTC.

The rearrangement uses TRBV12-3 or TRBV12-4 and TRBJ2-1, with D unresolved. The ends were cut back, 0 bases at V and 9 bases at J, with 9 bases in the middle. The CDR3 consists of 13 residues. This CDR3 reads CASSLAEYGEQFF. The CDR3 nucleotides read TGTGCCAGCAGTTTAGCGGAGTACGGTGAGCAGTTCTTC.

This clone was seen a single time. V is TRBV16 and J is TRBJ2-5; D may be TRBD1 (6 bases). CDR3 length equals 15 residues. The V gene's germline CDR1 is KGHSY and CDR2 FQNENV. Between the trimmed V and J ends, which lost 4 bases and 0 bases, there was a span of 12 bases. CDR3 loop: CASSRRGQNQETQYF. CDR3 bases: TGTGCCAGCAGCCGGAGAGGACAGAACCAAGAGACCCAGTACTTC.

A single count supports this clone. The chain recombines TRBV3-1 (or the pseudogene TRBV3-2) with TRBJ2-1, with TRBD1 matching over 8 bases. Trimming took 2 bases from V and 7 from J; bases not matched to a gene: 7. The CDR3 is 15 amino acids. The germline gives CDR1 LGHDT, CDR2 YNNKEL (reference sequence). CDR3: CASSQIQGALNEQFF. In DNA, the CDR3 is TGTGCCAGCAGCCAAATCCAGGGGGCTCTGAATGAGCAGTTCTTC.

The V and J genes are TRBV28 and TRBJ2-1; D is possibly TRBD2 (6 bases). This CDR3 has 14 amino acids. V dropped 6 bases and J dropped 7 bases, with 16 bases sitting between them. Germline values: CDR1 MDHEN, CDR2 SYDVKM. CDR3 residues: CASSRGTGLNEQFF. Here the CDR3 DNA reads TGTGCCAGCAGCCGGGGGACCGGCCTAAATGAGCAGTTCTTC.

The rearrangement joins TRBV24-1 to TRBJ2-7, with 11 positions matching TRBD2. The CDR3 is 15 residues long. From germline, CDR1 is KGHDR and CDR2 SFDVKD. Trimming at V came to 4 bases and at J to 3 bases, leaving 4 bases not matched to a gene. CDR3 sequence (DNA): TGTGCCACCAGTGACCGTACTAGCGGGGGCTACGAGCAGTACTTC. Translating it yields CATSDRTSGGYEQYF.

This clone was seen a single time. V usage is TRBV25-1 and J usage is TRBJ1-5; D is unresolved. V was shortened by 6 bases and J by 10 bases, with 16 bases between the two germline ends. The CDR3 totals 13 residues. Germline CDR1 is MGHDK and CDR2 is SYGVNS. The CDR3 protein is CASRPYHTGPQHF. CDR3 nucleotide sequence: TGTGCCAGCAGGCCCTACCATACGGGACCCCAGCATTTT.